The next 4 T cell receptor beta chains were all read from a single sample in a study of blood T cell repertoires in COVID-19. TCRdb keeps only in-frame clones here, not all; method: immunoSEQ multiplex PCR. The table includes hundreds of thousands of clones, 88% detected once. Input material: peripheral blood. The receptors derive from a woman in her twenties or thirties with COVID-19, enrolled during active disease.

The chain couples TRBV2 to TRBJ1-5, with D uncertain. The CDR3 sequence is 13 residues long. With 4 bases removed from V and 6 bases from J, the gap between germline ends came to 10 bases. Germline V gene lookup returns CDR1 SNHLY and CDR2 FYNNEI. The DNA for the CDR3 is TGTGCCAGCAGTGGTAGTTTTAGTCAGCCCCAGCATTTT. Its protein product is CASSGSFSQPQHF. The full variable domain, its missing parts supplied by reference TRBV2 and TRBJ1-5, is EPEVTQTPSHQVTQMGQEVILRCVPISNHLYFYWYRQILGQKVEFLVSFYNNEISEKSEIFDDQFSVERPDGSNFTLKIRSTKLEDSAMYFCASSGSFSQPQHFGDGTRLSIL.

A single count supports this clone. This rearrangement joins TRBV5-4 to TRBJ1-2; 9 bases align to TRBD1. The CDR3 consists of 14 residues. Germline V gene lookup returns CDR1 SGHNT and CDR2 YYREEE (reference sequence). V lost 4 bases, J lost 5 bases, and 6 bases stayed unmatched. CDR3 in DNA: TGTGCCAGCAGCCGGGACAGGGTGGGGTATGGCTACACCTTC. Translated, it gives CASSRDRVGYGYTF.

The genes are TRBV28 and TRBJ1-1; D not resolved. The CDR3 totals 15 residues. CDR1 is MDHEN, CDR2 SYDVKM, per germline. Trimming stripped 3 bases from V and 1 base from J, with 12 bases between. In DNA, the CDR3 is TGTGCCAGCAGTTTTCTTGGGCCTACGAACACTGAAGCTTTCTTT. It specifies CASSFLGPTNTEAFF.

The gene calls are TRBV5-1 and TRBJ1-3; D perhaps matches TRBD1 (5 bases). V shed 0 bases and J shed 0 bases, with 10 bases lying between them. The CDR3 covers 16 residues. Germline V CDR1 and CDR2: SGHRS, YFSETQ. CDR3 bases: TGCGCCAGCAGCTTGGCGGGTGACAGCTCTGGAAACACCATATATTTT. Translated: CASSLAGDSSGNTIYF.